The 28 T cell receptor beta chains presented below share a single source sample, sequenced in a study of blood T cell repertoires in COVID-19. Assay used: immunoSEQ multiplex PCR; TCRdb lists only in-frame clones, some missing. The table shows some 270,000 clones, with about 85% occurring only once. Sequencing was performed on peripheral blood. The receptors were sampled from a human donor with COVID-19, enrolled during active disease. The donor label of this sample is uncertain.

The V call is TRBV7-2, the J call TRBJ2-7, with 9 bases identical to TRBD2. Germline assignment: CDR1 SGHTA and CDR2 FQGNSA. V lost 5 bases to trimming and J lost 0 bases; unmatched junction nucleotides: 11. The CDR3 is 17 residues long. CDR3 sequence (DNA): TGTGCCAGCAGCCCTCGAACTAGCGGGCTAACCTCCTACGAGCAGTACTTC. Its translation is CASSPRTSGLTSYEQYF.

This clone has just one count. V gene TRBV11-1 combines with J gene TRBJ2-7; no definite D call. V lost 3 bases, J lost 4 bases, and 7 bases lay in between. The germline CDR1 and CDR2 sequences are SGHAT and FQDESV (reference sequence). The CDR3 totals 12 residues. The CDR3 DNA sequence: TGTGCCAGCAGCTTGGCAGATTACGAGCAGTACTTC. It specifies CASSLADYEQYF.

The CDR3 spells CASRRQQGNTEAFF. The DNA of the CDR3 is TGCGCCAGCAGACGCCAACAGGGGAACACTGAAGCTTTCTTT. This sequence joins TRBV5-1 and TRBJ1-1; possible D gene TRBD1, 6 bases. Per germline, CDR1 SGHRS and CDR2 YFSETQ. V lost 5 bases and J lost 1, with 12 bases in between. The CDR3 totals 14 residues.

This clone has a single count. J is TRBJ2-1 and V is TRBV19; D is possibly TRBD1 (6 bases). CDR3 size: 15 residues. In germline, CDR1 is LNHDA, CDR2 SQIVND (reference sequence). Trimming took off 5 bases at V and 9 bases at J, with 20 bases between the two ends. In nucleotides, the CDR3 is TGTGCCAGTAGTGCCCAATCGACAGGAGAGGGTGAGCAGTTCTTC. Amino acids: CASSAQSTGEGEQFF.

The chain couples TRBV15 to TRBJ2-5; D unclear. Trimming took 1 base from V and 5 from J, leaving 11 bases between them. CDR3 size: 14 residues. Germline V gives CDR1 LNHNV, CDR2 YYDKDF (reference sequence). CDR3 sequence reads: CATSRGGSWETQYF. CDR3 bases: TGTGCCACCAGCAGAGGTGGTAGTTGGGAGACCCAGTACTTC.

The chain links TRBV11-1 to TRBJ2-5; D perhaps matches TRBD1 (5 bases). Germline V gene sequence: CDR1 SGHAT, CDR2 FQDESV (reference sequence). Trimming pared 2 bases from V and 1 base from J, leaving 8 bases between. The CDR3 contains 14 residues. CDR3 bases: TGTGCCAGCAGCTTATTCAGGGCCCAAGAGACCCAGTACTTC. It is translated as CASSLFRAQETQYF.

The CDR3 DNA reads TGCGCCAGCCAACCGGGACAGGGGGGTAATGAGCAGTTCTTC. Translation gives CASQPGQGGNEQFF. The rearrangement uses TRBV5-1 and TRBJ2-1, with TRBD1 matching 11 bases. The length of the CDR3 is 14 residues. With 7 bases clipped from V and 7 bases from J, the junction kept 7 bases outside the gene matches. Germline lookup yields CDR1 SGHRS and CDR2 YFSETQ.

The chain recombines TRBV9 with TRBJ2-7; the D gene is possibly TRBD1 (5 bases). This CDR3 contains 15 residues. Trimming removed 0 bases from V and 3 bases from J, with 13 bases in between. The V gene's germline CDR1 is SGDLS and CDR2 YYNGEE. For the CDR3, the DNA is TGTGCCAGCAGCGTAGGCCAGGGCTTGGTCTACGAGCAGTACTTC. Translation: CASSVGQGLVYEQYF.

This clone appeared once. The V gene is TRBV21-1, the J gene TRBJ2-1; the table's D call of TRBD2 was not tested on the DNA. TRBV21-1 is a pseudogene. The CDR3 is 18 amino acids. In nucleotides, the CDR3 is TGTGCCAGCAGCAAAAGGGCGGCGGGAGGGCACTCCTACAATGAGCAGTTCTTC. As protein: CASSKRAAGGHSYNEQFF.

The chain couples TRBV29-1 to TRBJ2-7; possibly TRBD1 for D (8 bases). V was trimmed by 1 base and J by 4 bases, leaving 14 bases between them. Per germline, CDR1 SQVTM and CDR2 ANQGSEA. This CDR3 has 14 residues. The CDR3 here is CSVEAGQGGYEQYF. For the CDR3, the DNA is TGCAGCGTTGAAGCCGGACAGGGAGGGTACGAGCAGTACTTC.

The chain links TRBV10-2 to TRBJ2-1, with 8 positions matching TRBD2. CDR1 WSHSY and CDR2 SAAADI come from the germline V gene. The CDR3 spans 15 residues. Trimming removed 2 bases from V and 2 bases from J; junction bases left unmatched: 2. The CDR3, as DNA: TGCGCCAGCAGTGAGGGTAGCGGGGCCTACAATGAGCAGTTCTTC. The encoded protein is CASSEGSGAYNEQFF.

V gene TRBV28 combines with J gene TRBJ1-3; D unclear. Germline CDR1 and CDR2: MDHEN and SYDVKM. The CDR3 length is 17 residues. V dropped 1 base and J dropped 0 bases, with 13 bases sitting between them. The CDR3 DNA sequence: TGTGCCAGCAGTTTATCTAGATTTCCAATCTCTGGAAACACCATATATTTT. Its protein is CASSLSRFPISGNTIYF.

The rearrangement links TRBV27 to TRBJ2-7; 8 bases are a match to TRBD1. The V and J ends lost 3 bases and 6 bases, in that order; junction bases with no gene match: 7. This CDR3 is built from 14 residues. Germline loops: CDR1 MNHEY, CDR2 SMNVEV (reference sequence). CDR3 sequence reads: CASSFGQGHGEQYF. Here the CDR3 DNA reads TGTGCCAGCAGTTTCGGACAGGGACATGGCGAGCAGTACTTC.

The chain links TRBV7-2 to TRBJ2-7; tentatively, D is TRBD2 (5 bases). CDR3 length: 16 residues. CDR1 is SGHTA and CDR2 is FQGNSA in the germline V gene. V was cut by 1 base and J by 4 bases, with 17 bases left in between. CDR3 region: CASSLVSSSPSYEQYF. In DNA form, the CDR3 reads TGTGCCAGCAGCTTAGTGTCTAGCAGCCCAAGTTACGAGCAGTACTTC. Filled out from reference TRBV7-2 and TRBJ2-7, the complete variable domain reads GAGVSQSPSNKVTEKGKDVELRCDPISGHTALYWYRQSLGQGLEFLIYFQGNSAPDKSGLPSDRFSAERTGGSVSTLTIQRTQQEDSAVYLCASSLVSSSPSYEQYFGPGTRLTVT.

The V call is TRBV5-4, the J call TRBJ1-6; 8 positions match TRBD1. Germline trimming cut 7 bases from V and 8 bases from J; bases unmatched to any gene: 8. This CDR3 comprises 14 residues. Germline assignment: CDR1 SGHNT and CDR2 YYREEE (reference sequence). The DNA of the CDR3 is TGTGCCAGCGGATTTCAGGGGGCGGATTCACCCCTCCACTTT. Translating gives CASGFQGADSPLHF.

The chain has TRBV6-4 and TRBJ2-3; D is possibly TRBD2 (5 bases). CDR1 is MRHNA and CDR2 is SNTAGT in the germline V gene. This CDR3 is built from 16 residues. Trimming cost V 0 bases and J 6 bases, with 16 bases left between them. Here the CDR3 reads CASSDSAGADGDTQYF. DNA of the CDR3: TGTGCCAGCAGTGACTCCGCGGGTGCGGATGGGGATACGCAGTATTTT.

This clone was counted between two and nine times. The chain uses TRBV6-5 and TRBJ1-1, with 7 bases identical to TRBD1. With 6 bases clipped from V and 8 bases from J, the junction kept 9 bases outside the gene matches. The CDR3 extends over 13 amino acids. Germline V gene lookup returns CDR1 MNHEY and CDR2 SVGAGI. The CDR3 loop reads CASRGREDREAFF. DNA of the CDR3: TGTGCCAGCAGGGGGAGAGAGGACAGGGAAGCTTTCTTT.

The genes are TRBV19 and TRBJ1-2; 8 nucleotides agree with TRBD1. With 6 bases clipped from V and 7 bases from J, the junction kept 10 bases outside the gene matches. The length of the CDR3 is 14 residues. CDR1 and CDR2 from the germline V gene are LNHDA and SQIVND (reference sequence). CDR3 nucleotide sequence: TGTGCCAGTAGGACGGCAGGGGGCAATTCTGGCTACACCTTC. Amino acids: CASRTAGGNSGYTF. The full variable domain, in which reference TRBV19 and TRBJ1-2 provide the parts outside the CDR3, is DGGITQSPKYLFRKEGQNVTLSCEQNLNHDAMYWYRQDPGQGLRLIYYSQIVNDFQKGDIAEGYSVSREKKESFPLTVTSAQKNPTAFYLCASRTAGGNSGYTFGSGTRLTVV.

The chain joins TRBV6-5 to TRBJ1-1; 9 bases are a match to TRBD1. This CDR3 comprises 14 residues. The V segment lost 8 bases and the J segment 0 bases; nucleotides outside the gene matches: 4. CDR1 and CDR2 from the germline V gene are MNHEY and SVGAGI. As DNA, the CDR3 is TGTGCCAGCTTGGACAGGGGAGTGAACACTGAAGCTTTCTTT. It codes for CASLDRGVNTEAFF.

This clone has only one observation. The chain employs TRBV10-3 and TRBJ2-2; D is unclear. The CDR3 is made up of 15 amino acids. CDR1 and CDR2 from the germline V gene are ENHRY and SYGVKD. The ends were cut back, 3 bases at V and 1 base at J, with 9 bases in the middle. The CDR3 is CAISDRHLNTGELFF. CDR3 sequence (DNA): TGTGCCATCAGTGATAGACATTTGAACACCGGGGAGCTGTTTTTT.

The gene calls are TRBV4-3 and TRBJ2-1; D may be TRBD2 (5 bases). The V end was cut by 4 bases, the J end by 5 bases, with 12 bases between. The CDR3 covers 14 residues. Germline loops: CDR1 LGHNA, CDR2 YSLEER. The CDR3 loop is CASSRISSNNEQFF. For the CDR3, the DNA is TGCGCCAGCAGCCGAATATCTAGCAACAATGAGCAGTTCTTC.

The rearrangement uses TRBV9 and TRBJ1-5; D gene uncertain. The CDR3 covers 14 residues. The germline V gene has CDR1 SGDLS and CDR2 YYNGEE. V was cut by 4 bases and J by 4 bases, with 12 bases left in between. This CDR3 is CASSPTAMNQPQHF. CDR3 DNA sequence: TGTGCCAGCAGCCCCACAGCAATGAATCAGCCCCAGCATTTT.

The count of this clone is one. The V gene is TRBV27, the J gene TRBJ2-5, with D possibly TRBD2 on 5 matching bases. The ends were cut back, 6 bases at V and 2 bases at J, with 10 bases in the middle. Looked up from germline, CDR1 is MNHEY and CDR2 is SMNVEV (reference sequence). This CDR3 spans 13 amino acids. The CDR3 nucleotides read TGTGCCAGCAGAATGCGGACTCAAGAGACCCAGTACTTC. It specifies CASRMRTQETQYF.

The CDR3 protein is CASSLGTDTQYF. In DNA form, the CDR3 reads TGTGCCAGCAGCCTAGGCACAGATACGCAGTATTTT. The V gene is TRBV3-1 (or the pseudogene TRBV3-2), the J gene TRBJ2-3; D remains unclear. Germline V CDR1 and CDR2: LGHDT, YNNKEL (reference sequence). Trimming took 4 bases from V and 1 from J, leaving 3 bases between them. The CDR3 contains 12 residues.

The gene calls are TRBV9 and TRBJ2-1; TRBD2 matches at 12 bases. CDR3 size: 15 residues. The V segment lost 4 bases and the J segment 9 bases; nucleotides outside the gene matches: 8. The germline V gene encodes CDR1 SGDLS and CDR2 YYNGEE. CDR3 DNA: TGTGCCAGCAGCCTCGGACTAGCGGGACCCGGTGAGCAGTTCTTC. Translated, it gives CASSLGLAGPGEQFF. Looking up the rest from reference TRBV9 and TRBJ2-1 gives the full variable domain: DSGVTQTPKHLITATGQRVTLRCSPRSGDLSVYWYQQSLDQGLQFLIQYYNGEERAKGNILERFSAQQFPDLHSELNLSSLELGDSALYFCASSLGLAGPGEQFFGPGTRLTVL.

The chain couples TRBV5-1 to TRBJ2-1; D may be TRBD2 (5 bases). Between the trimmed V and J ends, which lost 6 bases and 0 bases, there was a span of 13 bases. CDR3 size: 15 residues. Germline-derived CDR1 and CDR2 are SGHRS and YFSETQ. The CDR3 here is CASTGGLGSYNEQFF. In DNA form, the CDR3 reads TGCGCCAGCACCGGAGGACTGGGCTCCTACAATGAGCAGTTCTTC.

The chain recombines TRBV28 with TRBJ1-5, with a tentative D call TRBD1 (6 bases). The CDR3 is 15 residues long. Per germline, CDR1 MDHEN and CDR2 SYDVKM. With 7 bases removed from V and 6 bases from J, the gap between germline ends came to 19 bases. The CDR3 region is CASTLRGFRGQPQHF. The CDR3, as DNA: TGTGCCAGCACCCTTAGGGGGTTCCGGGGTCAGCCCCAGCATTTT.

This chain joins TRBV6-2 or TRBV6-3 and TRBJ2-1; perhaps TRBD2 as D (5 bases). CDR3 length: 13 amino acids. V was pared by 0 bases and J by 9 bases, with 9 bases between. The germline V gene has CDR1 MNHEY and CDR2 SVGEGT. The CDR3 region has the DNA TGTGCCAGCAGTTACTCCACTAGTCTTGAGCAGTTCTTC. Translation gives CASSYSTSLEQFF.